At least ten counts were recorded for the clone carrying this T cell receptor (beta chain). What it binds is not known. TCRdb itself ran the 5' RACE reads through MiXCR, one entry per CDR3 protein. The data contain about 210,000 distinct CDR3 sequences, 10% of them singletons. This entry belongs to a study of T-cell memory formation after mild COVID-19. Findings of the study overall: Clones which contracted sat mainly in CM and EM if CD4+, and in EMRA if CD8+. While clones contracting from day 15 to 85 were balanced between CD4 and CD8, later expanders leaned CD4+. Still unconfirmed is whether the second-wave clones peaking on day 37 recognized SARS-CoV-2.

Germline CDR1 is MDHEN and CDR2 is SYDVKM. CDR3 length: 16 residues. V lost 5 bases to trimming and J lost 4 bases; unmatched junction nucleotides: 7. The J gene is TRBJ1-4, the V gene TRBV28; 10 nucleotides match TRBD1. The sequencing input was PBMCs or a T cell subset sorted from them (not recorded which). The receptor was derived from a man younger than 35 who had mild COVID-19 (a few samples of this study predate the infection). Cell type and time point are not known. Here the CDR3 reads CASSPGTGAVNEKLFF. CDR3 nucleotide sequence: TGTGCCAGCAGTCCCGGGACAGGGGCCGTTAATGAAAAACTGTTTTTT. Based on the CDR3 plus reference TRBV28 and TRBJ1-4, the full variable domain is DVKVTQSSRYLVKRTGEKVFLECVQDMDHENMFWYRQDPGLGLRLIYFSYDVKMKEKGDIPEGYSVSREKKERFSLILESASTNQTSMYLCASSPGTGAVNEKLFFGSGTQLSVL.